One and the same sample provided the 28 T cell receptor beta chains below, sequenced in a study of response to subunit inactivated influenza vaccine (dated by TCRdb to between 2018 and 2020). The library was prepared using RT-PCR. Sequencing used an Illumina HiSeq 2500. TCRdb redid the processing of the public reads, applying fastp at Q25 and MiXCR, and retained in-frame beta chains. Entries that share a CDR3 protein sequence are merged under the most common genes and DNA. The sample includes about 780,000 distinct CDR3 sequences, with less than 20% observed a single time. The ten largest make up around 9.9% of the sample. Sequences were derived from PBMCs from blood, sampled 5 to 6 days after vaccination. The receptors here all came from a man between 45 and 60 years old who received an inactivated influenza vaccine. Donor details come from another sample of the same person, matched by shared clones.

The chain employs TRBV4-3 and TRBJ2-2; a weak D match, TRBD2 (6 bases). The V gene's germline CDR1 is LGHNA and CDR2 YSLEER. V was clipped by 4 bases and J by 3 bases, with 9 bases between them. This CDR3 comprises 14 residues. CDR3 coding DNA: TGCGCCAGCAGCCGCGGGGCTGACACCGGGGAGCTGTTTTTT. It specifies CASSRGADTGELFF.

A few counts support this clonotype. This sequence joins TRBV9 and TRBJ2-3, with 9 bases lining up with TRBD2. This CDR3 has 15 amino acids. From germline, CDR1 is SGDLS and CDR2 YYNGEE. V lost 0 bases, J lost 6 bases, and 5 bases stayed unmatched. CDR3 sequence (DNA): TGTGCCAGCAGCGTAGGGGCTAGCGGGGTTGATACGCAGTATTTT. This codes for CASSVGASGVDTQYF.

The chain employs TRBV7-2 and TRBJ2-7; 14 bases map to TRBD2. The V gene's germline CDR1 is SGHTA and CDR2 FQGNSA. The length of the CDR3 is 16 residues. With V trimmed by 5 bases and J by 6 bases, 9 bases remained unmatched. CDR3 in DNA: TGTGCCAGCAGCCTAAACGGACTAGCGGGAGGAGGCGAGCAGTACTTC. The encoded protein is CASSLNGLAGGGEQYF.

This chain connects TRBV11-2 to TRBJ2-7, with D possibly matching TRBD1 (6 bases). Germline assignment: CDR1 SGHAT and CDR2 FQNNGV. CDR3 length: 18 amino acids. The V end was cut by 2 bases, the J end by 3 bases, with 23 bases between. The CDR3 region has the DNA TGTGCCAGCAGCTTAACATCTTACTCACAGGGTCAAGACTACGAGCAGTACTTC. It translates to CASSLTSYSQGQDYEQYF.

There are a few counts of this clonotype. V usage is TRBV11-2 and J usage is TRBJ2-7, with D possibly being TRBD1 or TRBD2 (6 bases each). There are 18 residues in the CDR3. The germline V and J ends were trimmed by 0 bases and 3 bases, with 21 bases remaining between them. Looked up from germline, CDR1 is SGHAT and CDR2 is FQNNGV. As DNA, the CDR3 is TGTGCCAGCAGCTTAGATTTGGGGGGCGGTGCGTCCTACTACGAGCAGTACTTC. It yields the protein CASSLDLGGGASYYEQYF. Combining the CDR3 with reference TRBV11-2 and TRBJ2-7 gives the whole variable domain EAGVAQSPRYKIIEKRQSVAFWCNPISGHATLYWYQQILGQGPKLLIQFQNNGVVDDSQLPKDRFSAERLKGVDSTLKIQPAKLEDSAVYLCASSLDLGGGASYYEQYFGPGTRLTVT.

The V and J genes are TRBV18 and TRBJ2-3, with D maybe TRBD1 (5 bases). This CDR3 comprises 15 residues. Germline V gene lookup returns CDR1 KGHSH and CDR2 LQKENI. V was cut by 6 bases and J by 4 bases, with 17 bases left in between. The CDR3 reads CASSRRQGRPDTQYF. The CDR3 region has the DNA TGTGCCAGCTCCCGTCGGCAGGGCAGGCCAGATACGCAGTATTTT.

The sample holds a few counts of this clonotype. This chain joins TRBV20-1 and TRBJ2-1, with D possibly matching TRBD2 (6 bases). Germline lookup yields CDR1 DFQATT and CDR2 SNEGSKA (reference sequence). Trimming removed 3 bases at V and 0 bases at J, with 12 bases between. This CDR3 has 15 amino acids. In DNA, the CDR3 is TGCAGTGCTAGTAACGCGGGGAGCTCCTACAATGAGCAGTTCTTC. Translating gives CSASNAGSSYNEQFF.

This rearrangement joins TRBV4-1 to TRBJ2-7; TRBD1 aligns across 8 bases. Trimming at V came to 4 bases and at J to 5 bases, leaving 10 bases not matched to a gene. Germline V CDR1 and CDR2: MGHRA, YSYEKL. The CDR3 is 15 amino acids. CDR3 sequence reads: CASSPQGARRNEQYF. CDR3 nucleotides: TGCGCCAGCAGCCCCCAGGGGGCGCGGAGAAACGAGCAGTACTTC.

This clonotype was seen only a few times. The chain is built from TRBV10-3 and TRBJ1-1; possibly TRBD1 for D (6 bases). This CDR3 is 14 amino acids long. Germline values: CDR1 ENHRY, CDR2 SYGVKD. V was shortened by 7 bases and J by 5 bases, with 17 bases between the two germline ends. CDR3 loop: CAINPGQRRTEAFF. The CDR3, as DNA: TGTGCCATCAACCCGGGACAAAGAAGGACTGAAGCTTTCTTT.

This clonotype was picked up many times. This chain links TRBV4-1 with TRBJ2-7; TRBD1 agrees at 8 bases. This CDR3 has 17 amino acids. Germline V gene lookup returns CDR1 MGHRA and CDR2 YSYEKL. The V gene end was trimmed by 4 bases and the J gene end by 3 bases; junction bases not matched to a gene: 14. CDR3 in DNA: TGCGCCAGCAGCCGGTCCTCCAGGGGGCCCGGGGACTACGAGCAGTACTTC. This encodes CASSRSSRGPGDYEQYF.

V usage is TRBV4-3 and J usage is TRBJ2-3; D gene uncertain. This CDR3 has 13 residues. CDR1 and CDR2 from the germline V gene are LGHNA and YSLEER. Trimming removed 1 base at V and 13 bases at J, with 15 bases between. CDR3 sequence (DNA): TGCGCCAGCAGCCAAGGTGTAGGCGGACGGGAGTATTTT. Encoded protein: CASSQGVGGREYF.

J is TRBJ2-5 and V is TRBV5-1, with TRBD2 matching 9 bases. The V segment lost 5 bases and the J segment 5 bases; nucleotides outside the gene matches: 4. This CDR3 comprises 13 residues. Germline V gives CDR1 SGHRS, CDR2 YFSETQ. This chain's CDR3 is CASRPSGAETQYF. The DNA of the CDR3 is TGCGCCAGCAGACCTAGCGGGGCTGAGACCCAGTACTTC.

The chain couples TRBV4-2 to TRBJ2-1; D not certain. The CDR3 consists of 16 residues. Germline V CDR1 and CDR2: LGHNA, YNFKEQ. With 0 bases removed from V and 0 bases from J, the gap between germline ends came to 9 bases. Written as DNA, the CDR3 is TGTGCCAGCAGCCAAGAAGGGCAGAACTCCTACAATGAGCAGTTCTTC. It translates to CASSQEGQNSYNEQFF.

This clonotype was counted ten times or more. The V gene is TRBV12-3 or TRBV12-4, the J gene TRBJ1-3; 7 bases align to TRBD1. CDR3 length equals 14 residues. The ends lost 5 bases at V and 3 bases at J; junction bases unmatched: 4. The CDR3 DNA sequence: TGTGCCAGCAGTCCAAACAGGGGTGGAAACACCATATATTTT. This sequence encodes CASSPNRGGNTIYF.

A note on this clonotype: At one end, the junction sequence differs from germline, possibly due to a read error. The chain uses TRBV12-3 or TRBV12-4 and TRBJ2-5; D uncertain. The CDR3 is 11 residues long. The CDR3 bases are TGTGCCAGCAGTTCCAAGGGTCGGAAAAGGTTC. Translation gives CASSSKGRKRF.

The chain has TRBV20-1 and TRBJ2-7; 8 bases map to TRBD2. Germline V gene data show CDR1 as DFQATT and CDR2 as SNEGSKA (reference sequence). The CDR3 loop spans 16 amino acids. Trimming removed 3 bases from V and 1 base from J; junction bases left unmatched: 11. CDR3 in amino acids: CSASSGASGLSYEQYF. In nucleotides, the CDR3 is TGCAGTGCTAGTTCGGGGGCTAGCGGGCTTTCCTACGAGCAGTACTTC.

The chain combines TRBV29-1 with TRBJ2-7; 7 nucleotides align to TRBD2. V was pared by 6 bases and J by 2 bases, with 7 bases of the junction left unmatched. The CDR3 is made up of 13 amino acids. Germline V gives CDR1 SQVTM, CDR2 ANQGSEA. The CDR3 reads CSVAGTITYEQYF. DNA of the CDR3: TGCAGCGTGGCCGGGACTATAACCTACGAGCAGTACTTC.

Of note for this clonotype: Just one base apart from a much larger clone, this may be a read error. The chain links TRBV12-3 or TRBV12-4 to TRBJ2-1; 9 bases line up with TRBD2. The CDR3 runs 14 residues. With V trimmed by 6 bases and J by 2 bases, 2 bases remained unmatched. CDR3 nucleotides: TGTGCCAGCAGCCGGACTAGCGCCTACAATGAGCAGTTCTTC. This gives the protein CASSRTSAYNEQFF.

The gene calls are TRBV27 and TRBJ2-1; 14 nucleotides line up with TRBD2. V trimming: 2 bases; J trimming: 9 bases; junction bases outside the gene matches: 3. The germline V gene encodes CDR1 MNHEY and CDR2 SMNVEV (reference sequence). There are 15 residues in the CDR3. In nucleotides, the CDR3 is TGTGCCAGCAGTTTAAGGACTAGCGGGAGGCCTGAGCAGTTCTTC. It translates to CASSLRTSGRPEQFF.

This clonotype was observed a few times. The genes are TRBV6-2 or TRBV6-3 and TRBJ2-3; D is tentatively TRBD1 or TRBD2 (5 bases each). The CDR3 loop spans 15 amino acids. Germline V lookup: CDR1 MNHEY, CDR2 SVGEGT. The V and J ends lost 5 bases and 6 bases respectively, with 18 bases between them. CDR3 loop: CASSRTGPLRDTQYF. The CDR3 DNA sequence: TGTGCCAGCAGTAGAACGGGACCGCTTCGGGATACGCAGTATTTT.

This clonotype appeared a few times. The chain links TRBV20-1 to TRBJ2-1; D is perhaps TRBD2 (5 bases). CDR3 length: 13 amino acids. Deletions cut 5 bases from V and 5 bases from J, with 13 bases between. Germline CDR1 and CDR2: DFQATT and SNEGSKA (reference sequence). The CDR3 DNA is TGCAGTGCTTTACGGGGTTCTCACAATGAGCAGTTCTTC. Translated: CSALRGSHNEQFF.

The V and J genes are TRBV11-2 and TRBJ2-5; D is unclear. There are 13 residues in the CDR3. Germline assignment: CDR1 SGHAT and CDR2 FQNNGV. The germline V and J ends were trimmed by 0 bases and 13 bases, with 15 bases remaining between them. In nucleotides, the CDR3 is TGTGCCAGCAGCTTAGATCGGCAGGCCCCTATGTACTTC. This translates into CASSLDRQAPMYF.

The V call is TRBV9, the J call TRBJ2-5; TRBD2 aligns across 8 bases. V shed 4 bases and J 1 base; nucleotides not matched to a gene: 6. The CDR3 loop spans 15 amino acids. The germline CDR1 and CDR2 sequences are SGDLS and YYNGEE. DNA of the CDR3: TGTGCCAGCAGCTCATCAGCGGGAGTCCAAGAGACCCAGTACTTC. Its translation is CASSSSAGVQETQYF.

This chain connects TRBV7-2 to TRBJ2-3, with TRBD1 matching 10 bases. Germline V gene sequence: CDR1 SGHTA, CDR2 FQGNSA. V gave up 9 bases and J gave up 4 bases; unmatched junction bases: 7. The CDR3 covers 14 residues. The chain's CDR3 is CASLRDRGSDTQYF. DNA for the CDR3: TGTGCCAGTCTCCGGGACAGGGGTTCAGATACGCAGTATTTT.

This clonotype has only a few counts. The chain recombines TRBV19 with TRBJ2-1; TRBD2 is a possible D gene (5 bases). With 1 base removed from V and 8 bases from J, the gap between germline ends came to 9 bases. Germline CDR1 is LNHDA and CDR2 is SQIVND (reference sequence). The CDR3 has 13 amino acids. The CDR3 DNA reads TGTGCCAGTAGTATAGGGTCCGGGGATGAGCAGTTCTTC. Its translation is CASSIGSGDEQFF.

The V and J genes are TRBV12-3 or TRBV12-4 and TRBJ2-5, with 9 nucleotides matching TRBD1. CDR3 length equals 13 residues. The junction had 6 bases not matched to a gene; V was cut back by 10 bases and J by 3 bases. CDR3 amino acids: CATTTGGEETQYF. CDR3 coding DNA: TGTGCCACCACAACAGGGGGCGAAGAGACCCAGTACTTC.

V and J are TRBV11-3 and TRBJ2-5; D assignment may be TRBD1 or TRBD2 (5 bases each). This CDR3 comprises 15 residues. V was shortened by 4 bases and J by 2 bases, with 14 bases between the two germline ends. From germline, CDR1 is SGHNT and CDR2 YENEEA. The CDR3 reads CASSWGRDHQETQYF. In DNA form, the CDR3 reads TGTGCCAGCAGCTGGGGCCGGGACCATCAAGAGACCCAGTACTTC.

This clonotype was seen a handful of times. As DNA, the CDR3 is TGTGCCATCAGTGCCTCCTATACAGGGATCTATGGCTACACCTTC. Translated, it gives CAISASYTGIYGYTF. The chain joins TRBV10-3 to TRBJ1-2; D is possibly TRBD1 (6 bases). The CDR3 runs 15 residues. V was clipped by 4 bases and J by 4 bases, with 16 bases between them. CDR1 is ENHRY, CDR2 SYGVKD, per germline.